The clone carrying this T cell receptor (beta chain) came up once. The data derive from a study of blood T cell repertoires in COVID-19. Across the whole study: PBMCs, B-cell-depleted T cells, or T cells were the source of the cDNA or gDNA that made up the material.

Assay used: immunoSEQ multiplex PCR; TCRdb lists only in-frame clones, some missing. The sample consists of under 250,000 clones, approximately 90% of them appearing once. Between the trimmed V and J ends, which lost 1 base and 4 bases, there was a span of 14 bases. The CDR3 runs 15 residues. Germline CDR1 SGDLS, CDR2 YYNGEE. Material: peripheral blood. The sequence was obtained from a man aged 50-59 years with COVID-19, enrolled during active disease. This chain joins TRBV9 and TRBJ2-5, with D maybe TRBD2 (7 bases). CDR3: CASSVRGGAPETQYF. DNA for the CDR3: TGTGCCAGCAGCGTACGAGGGGGGGCTCCAGAGACCCAGTACTTC.